Described below is a single TCR beta chain sequence and its context. The TCR beta repertoire was assessed by survey-level immunoSEQ sequencing. Repertoires were generated with immunoSEQ multiplex PCR, while TCRdb's copy carries only in-frame clones and drops some. The table shows some 48,000 clones, with about 92% occurring only once. In germline, CDR1 is LNHDA, CDR2 SQIVND (reference sequence). This CDR3 is built from 16 residues. V shed 4 bases and J shed 1 base, with 16 bases lying between them. The chain recombines TRBV19 with TRBJ1-2; D might be TRBD1 (5 bases). Sequenced input: PBMCs. This receptor was obtained from a man aged 35-49 years with rheumatoid arthritis. DNA for the CDR3: TGTGCCAGTAGTACAAGACAAGAGGGGTATAACTATGGCTACACCTTC. Its protein product is CASSTRQEGYNYGYTF.